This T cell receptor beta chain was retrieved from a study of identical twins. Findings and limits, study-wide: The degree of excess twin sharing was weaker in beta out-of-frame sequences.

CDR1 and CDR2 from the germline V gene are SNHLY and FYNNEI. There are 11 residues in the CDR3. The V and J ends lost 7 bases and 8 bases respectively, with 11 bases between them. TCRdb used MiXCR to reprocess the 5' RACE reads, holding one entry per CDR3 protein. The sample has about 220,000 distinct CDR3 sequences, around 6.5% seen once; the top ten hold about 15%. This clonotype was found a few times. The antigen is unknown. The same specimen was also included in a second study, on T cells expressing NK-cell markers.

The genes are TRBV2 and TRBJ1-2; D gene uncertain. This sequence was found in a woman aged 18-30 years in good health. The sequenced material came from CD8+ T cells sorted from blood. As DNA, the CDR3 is TGTGCCAGCATTACCGGCGGGGGCTACACCTTC. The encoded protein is CASITGGGYTF.